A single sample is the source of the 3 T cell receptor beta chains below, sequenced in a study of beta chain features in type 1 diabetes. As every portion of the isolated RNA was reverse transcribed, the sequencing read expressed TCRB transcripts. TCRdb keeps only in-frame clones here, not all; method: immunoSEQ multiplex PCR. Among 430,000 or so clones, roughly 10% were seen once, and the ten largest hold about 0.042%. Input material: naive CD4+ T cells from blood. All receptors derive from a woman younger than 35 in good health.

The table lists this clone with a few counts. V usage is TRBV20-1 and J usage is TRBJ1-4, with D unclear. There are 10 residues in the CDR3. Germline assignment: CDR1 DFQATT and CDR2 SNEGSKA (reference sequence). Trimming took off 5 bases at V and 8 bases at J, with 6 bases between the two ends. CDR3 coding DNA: TGCAGTGCTCCTCGCGAAAAACTGTTTTTT. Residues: CSAPREKLFF.

CDR3 sequence reads: CASSLPRQGNSPLHF. CDR3 nucleotides: TGTGCCAGCAGTCTGCCCCGACAGGGGAATTCACCCCTCCACTTT. The rearrangement uses TRBV28 and TRBJ1-6; 8 nucleotides agree with TRBD1. The germline gives CDR1 MDHEN, CDR2 SYDVKM. V dropped 5 bases and J dropped 7; count of bases not matched to a gene: 7. The CDR3 contains 15 residues. Looking up the rest from reference TRBV28 and TRBJ1-6 gives the full variable domain: DVKVTQSSRYLVKRTGEKVFLECVQDMDHENMFWYRQDPGLGLRLIYFSYDVKMKEKGDIPEGYSVSREKKERFSLILESASTNQTSMYLCASSLPRQGNSPLHFGNGTRLTVT.

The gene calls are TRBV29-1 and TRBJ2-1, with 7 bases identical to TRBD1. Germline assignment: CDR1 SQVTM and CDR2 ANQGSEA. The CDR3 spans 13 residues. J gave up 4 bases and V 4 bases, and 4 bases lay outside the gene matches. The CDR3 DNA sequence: TGCAGCGTTGGACAGGGAGAGTACAATGAGCAGTTCTTC. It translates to CSVGQGEYNEQFF.